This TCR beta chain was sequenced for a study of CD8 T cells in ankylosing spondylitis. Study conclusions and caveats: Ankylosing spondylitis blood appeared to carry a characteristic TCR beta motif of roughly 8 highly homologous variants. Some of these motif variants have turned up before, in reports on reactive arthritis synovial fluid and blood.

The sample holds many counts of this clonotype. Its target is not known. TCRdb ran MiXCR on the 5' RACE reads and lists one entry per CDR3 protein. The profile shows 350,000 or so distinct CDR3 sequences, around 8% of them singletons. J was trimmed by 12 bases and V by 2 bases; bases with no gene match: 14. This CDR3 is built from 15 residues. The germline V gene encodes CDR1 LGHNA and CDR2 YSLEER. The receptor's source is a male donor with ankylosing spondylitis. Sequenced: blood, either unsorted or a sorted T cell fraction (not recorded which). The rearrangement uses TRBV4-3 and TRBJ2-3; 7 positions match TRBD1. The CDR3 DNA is TGCGCCAGCAGCCAATTCGGCGGACAGGCCTTTATTCAGTATTTT. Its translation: CASSQFGGQAFIQYF.